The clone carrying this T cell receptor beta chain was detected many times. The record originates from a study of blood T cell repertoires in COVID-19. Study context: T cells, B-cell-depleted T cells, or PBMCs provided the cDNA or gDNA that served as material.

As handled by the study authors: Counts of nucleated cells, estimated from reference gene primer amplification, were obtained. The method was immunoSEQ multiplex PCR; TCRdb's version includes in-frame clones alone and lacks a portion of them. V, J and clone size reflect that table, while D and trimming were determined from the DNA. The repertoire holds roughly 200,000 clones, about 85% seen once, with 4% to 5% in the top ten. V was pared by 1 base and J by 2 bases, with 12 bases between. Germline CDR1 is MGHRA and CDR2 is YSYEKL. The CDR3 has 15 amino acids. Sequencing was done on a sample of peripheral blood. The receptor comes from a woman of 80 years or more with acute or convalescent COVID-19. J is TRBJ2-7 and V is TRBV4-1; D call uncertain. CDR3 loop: CASSQVSGQAYEQYF. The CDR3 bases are TGCGCCAGCAGCCAAGTCAGTGGGCAAGCCTACGAGCAGTACTTC.